These 25 T cell receptor beta chains came from one sample sequenced in a study of vaccination and CD4 T cells after COVID-19. Described treatment: roughly nine-day PBMC culture with coronavirus spike peptide pools or control peptides (ViraFEST assay). No antigens are known for them. The Oncomine TCR Beta short-read assay sequenced DNA from cultured CD4+ T cells. One entry per CDR3 protein, called by TCRdb with MiXCR from the PCR reads. The table shows around 12,000 distinct CDR3 sequences, with roughly 31% occurring only once. Source: CD4+ T cells from blood, cultured in vitro, taken before SARS-CoV-2 vaccination. The source of these receptors is a human donor who received a COVID-19 vaccine.

This clonotype has more than one count but fewer than ten. V is TRBV5-1 and J is TRBJ2-5; D remains ambiguous. CDR1 and CDR2 from the germline V gene are SGHRS and YFSETQ. The CDR3 has 12 residues. V was trimmed by 4 bases and J by 1 base, leaving 5 bases between them. The CDR3 bases are TGCGCCAGCAGCGGTACCCAAGAGACCCAGTACTTC. Its protein is CASSGTQETQYF.

The rearrangement uses TRBV12-3 or TRBV12-4 and TRBJ1-6, with 7 bases that match TRBD1. V lost 6 bases, J lost 11 bases, and 13 bases stayed unmatched. The CDR3 is 15 amino acids. The CDR3 DNA reads TGTGCCAGCAGAGTCAGACTAGGGGGCCTCGCACCCCTCCACTTT. Its protein is CASRVRLGGLAPLHF.

This chain joins TRBV5-1 and TRBJ2-7, with D tentatively TRBD2 (5 bases). Per germline, CDR1 SGHRS and CDR2 YFSETQ. The CDR3 loop spans 14 amino acids. Trimming removed 0 bases from V and 5 bases from J, with 12 bases in between. The CDR3 loop reads CASSLASRVDEQYF. The CDR3 DNA sequence: TGCGCCAGCAGCTTGGCCTCGAGGGTGGACGAGCAGTACTTC.

This chain uses TRBV10-1 with TRBJ2-4, with no clear D. The CDR3 covers 18 residues. Between the trimmed V and J ends, which lost 2 bases and 2 bases, there was a span of 19 bases. Germline lookup yields CDR1 WNHNN and CDR2 SYGVQD (reference sequence). The CDR3 DNA is TGCGCCAGCAGTGAGACCGGACGGTACCTCTTAACCAAAAACATTCAGTACTTC. Translation gives CASSETGRYLLTKNIQYF.

V and J are TRBV11-1 and TRBJ2-5, with 11 bases identical to TRBD2. This CDR3 comprises 15 residues. In germline, CDR1 is SGHAT, CDR2 FQDESV (reference sequence). Unmatched junction bases numbered 7, after V lost 5 bases and J lost 5 bases. The CDR3 nucleotides are TGTGCCAGCAGCCGTAGCGGGGGGGCTTTGGAGACCCAGTACTTC. Amino acids: CASSRSGGALETQYF.

A few counts support this clonotype. The chain uses TRBV27 and TRBJ1-6, with D possibly being TRBD1 (6 bases). The germline V gene has CDR1 MNHEY and CDR2 SMNVEV (reference sequence). Trimming removed 8 bases from V and 14 bases from J, with 22 bases in between. CDR3 length: 14 amino acids. The CDR3 nucleotides read TGTGCCAGCGGGGTACATCGACAGGTCCCGGCCCTCCACTTT. Its protein is CASGVHRQVPALHF.

The chain carries TRBV20-1 and TRBJ2-7, with 9 bases matching TRBD1. Unmatched junction bases numbered 9, after V lost 3 bases and J lost 3 bases. Germline CDR1 DFQATT, CDR2 SNEGSKA (reference sequence). This CDR3 region has 15 residues. The CDR3 sequence: CSASSSGQGIYEQYF. In DNA, the CDR3 is TGCAGTGCTAGTAGTTCGGGACAGGGTATCTACGAGCAGTACTTC.

The V and J genes are TRBV6-5 and TRBJ2-3; 13 bases are shared with TRBD2. Germline CDR1 and CDR2: MNHEY and SVGAGI. The CDR3 covers 17 residues. V dropped 0 bases and J dropped 5; count of bases not matched to a gene: 5. The CDR3 is CASSYSRLAGGLDTQYF. CDR3 nucleotides: TGTGCCAGCAGTTACTCTAGACTAGCGGGGGGATTAGATACGCAGTATTTT.

V is TRBV18 and J is TRBJ2-7, with D tentatively TRBD1 or TRBD2 (5 bases each). This CDR3 has 14 residues. Germline V lookup: CDR1 KGHSH, CDR2 LQKENI. V lost 6 bases, J lost 5 bases, and 17 bases lay in between. The CDR3 here is CASSLGVGEDEQYF. The CDR3 nucleotides read TGTGCCAGCTCTCTAGGGGTGGGAGAGGACGAGCAGTACTTC. Looking up the rest from reference TRBV18 and TRBJ2-7 gives the full variable domain: NAGVMQNPRHLVRRRGQEARLRCSPMKGHSHVYWYRQLPEEGLKFMVYLQKENIIDESGMPKERFSAEFPKEGPSILRIQQVVRGDSAAYFCASSLGVGEDEQYFGPGTRLTVT.

The V and J genes are TRBV14 and TRBJ1-2, with TRBD1 identical over 7 bases. The V and J ends lost 2 bases and 0 bases, in that order; junction bases with no gene match: 6. This CDR3 spans 16 amino acids. The germline CDR1 and CDR2 sequences are SGHDN and FVKESK. This chain's CDR3 is CASSQNTGTANYGYTF. In DNA, the CDR3 is TGTGCCAGCAGCCAAAATACCGGGACAGCTAACTATGGCTACACCTTC.

The chain joins TRBV7-8 to TRBJ2-7, with D maybe TRBD1 (5 bases). V was trimmed by 5 bases and J by 0 bases, leaving 11 bases between them. CDR3 length: 14 residues. CDR1 is SGHVS and CDR2 is FQNEAQ in the germline V gene. As DNA, the CDR3 is TGTGCCAGCAGCCCAGGGTTAAACTCCTACGAGCAGTACTTC. Translating gives CASSPGLNSYEQYF. Supplemented by reference TRBV7-8 and TRBJ2-7, the full variable domain reads GAGVSQSPRYKVAKRGQDVALRCDPISGHVSLFWYQQALGQGPEFLTYFQNEAQLDKSGLPSDRFFAERPEGSVSTLKIQRTQQEDSAVYLCASSPGLNSYEQYFGPGTRLTVT.

This rearrangement joins TRBV30 to TRBJ1-6, with D unclear. Germline values: CDR1 GTSNPN, CDR2 SVGIG (reference sequence). This CDR3 comprises 14 residues. The V end lost 2 bases, the J end lost 2 bases, and 7 bases lay between the germline ends. The CDR3 DNA reads as TGTGCCTGGAGTCCAAGCCCCTATAATTCACCCCTCCACTTT. Its translation: CAWSPSPYNSPLHF.

This clonotype was counted only a few times. The rearrangement links TRBV7-2 to TRBJ1-5, with 8 bases matching TRBD1. CDR1 SGHTA and CDR2 FQGNSA come from the germline V gene. Losses at the gene ends were 5 bases for V and 6 bases for J; bases not matched to a gene: 9. This CDR3 contains 15 residues. The CDR3 is CASSPTGDGVQPQHF. The CDR3 nucleotides read TGTGCCAGCAGCCCGACAGGGGATGGTGTTCAGCCCCAGCATTTT.

The chain carries TRBV19 and TRBJ1-2; a possible D gene is TRBD1 (5 bases). Germline assignment: CDR1 LNHDA and CDR2 SQIVND (reference sequence). Trimming pared 5 bases from V and 0 bases from J, leaving 22 bases between. CDR3 length: 18 residues. CDR3 nucleotides: TGTGCCAGTAGTTTACATAGCACGGTGCAGGGAACTAACTATGGCTACACCTTC. It specifies CASSLHSTVQGTNYGYTF.

As DNA, the CDR3 is TGTGCCAGCAGCTTGGGTCGAATAGCGGGGGTCGGGGCGCAGTATTTT. Translated, it gives CASSLGRIAGVGAQYF. The chain links TRBV5-4 to TRBJ2-3, with 9 bases lining up with TRBD2. Germline V CDR1 and CDR2: SGHNT, YYREEE (reference sequence). The CDR3 sequence is 16 residues long. With 0 bases clipped from V and 10 bases from J, the junction kept 12 bases outside the gene matches.

J is TRBJ1-2 and V is TRBV6-5; D unresolved. Trimming removed 2 bases at V and 6 bases at J, with 10 bases between. The CDR3 extends over 13 amino acids. The germline CDR1 and CDR2 sequences are MNHEY and SVGAGI. The CDR3 region has the DNA TGTGCCAGCAGTTACCGGGATAGAGATGGCTACACCTTC. Translating it yields CASSYRDRDGYTF.

The chain is built from TRBV24-1 and TRBJ1-1; weak D call: TRBD1 (5 bases). Germline V gene data show CDR1 as KGHDR and CDR2 as SFDVKD. This CDR3 spans 12 amino acids. The V end was cut by 4 bases, the J end by 4 bases, with 6 bases between. CDR3 bases: TGTGCCACCAGTGAAGGGGCCACTGAAGCTTTCTTT. Translation gives CATSEGATEAFF.

This clonotype is judged large. The chain couples TRBV19 to TRBJ2-4, with D perhaps matching TRBD1 (6 bases). Looked up from germline, CDR1 is LNHDA and CDR2 is SQIVND (reference sequence). Trimming shortened V by 5 bases and J by 6 bases, and 14 bases separated the two germline ends. The CDR3 spans 14 residues. CDR3 nucleotide sequence: TGTGCCAGTAGTCTTTCCGGACAGAGAAACATTCAGTACTTC. This sequence encodes CASSLSGQRNIQYF.

The chain couples TRBV5-4 to TRBJ2-7; D is uncertain. There are 14 residues in the CDR3. The ends were cut back, 1 base at V and 2 bases at J, with 10 bases in the middle. The germline CDR1 and CDR2 sequences are SGHNT and YYREEE (reference sequence). The CDR3 DNA reads as TGTGCCAGCAGCTTGAATACCGGAGCCTACGAGCAGTACTTC. This gives the protein CASSLNTGAYEQYF.

The chain recombines TRBV5-1 with TRBJ2-1; 7 nucleotides align to TRBD2. The trim removed 0 bases at V and 2 bases at J, leaving 5 bases unmatched. Germline-derived CDR1 and CDR2 are SGHRS and YFSETQ. There are 16 residues in the CDR3. The CDR3 region has the DNA TGCGCCAGCAGCTTGGGGCTAGCGGCACCCTACAATGAGCAGTTCTTC. Its protein is CASSLGLAAPYNEQFF. Filled out from reference TRBV5-1 and TRBJ2-1, the complete variable domain reads KAGVTQTPRYLIKTRGQQVTLSCSPISGHRSVSWYQQTPGQGLQFLFEYFSETQRNKGNFPGRFSGRQFSNSRSEMNVSTLELGDSALYLCASSLGLAAPYNEQFFGPGTRLTVL.

The chain carries TRBV10-2 and TRBJ1-2; D call uncertain. The ends were cut back, 3 bases at V and 0 bases at J, with 11 bases in the middle. Germline-derived CDR1 and CDR2 are WSHSY and SAAADI. CDR3 size: 15 residues. The CDR3 spells CASSERHPSNYGYTF. The CDR3, as DNA: TGCGCCAGCAGTGAAAGGCACCCGTCTAACTATGGCTACACCTTC.

This clonotype was counted only a few times. This sequence joins TRBV19 and TRBJ1-2, with D maybe TRBD1 (6 bases). Trimming took 3 bases from V and 4 from J, leaving 9 bases between them. CDR1 is LNHDA and CDR2 is SQIVND in the germline V gene (reference sequence). CDR3 length equals 13 residues. CDR3 region: CASSIPGAYGYTF. In nucleotides, the CDR3 is TGTGCCAGTAGTATTCCGGGGGCCTATGGCTACACCTTC.

This clonotype was seen only a few times. The V call is TRBV7-2, the J call TRBJ2-5; D is undetermined. V was trimmed by 8 bases and J by 5 bases, leaving 15 bases between them. Germline CDR1 and CDR2: SGHTA and FQGNSA. This CDR3 region has 13 residues. The DNA for the CDR3 is TGTGCCAGCCAGGATCCGAGGTGGGAGACCCAGTACTTC. This sequence encodes CASQDPRWETQYF.

This chain links TRBV11-2 with TRBJ2-3, with D possibly matching TRBD2 (5 bases). This CDR3 is built from 13 residues. From germline, CDR1 is SGHAT and CDR2 FQNNGV. V gave up 0 bases and J gave up 9 bases, with 10 bases separating them. The CDR3 bases are TGTGCCAGCAGCTTAGAGGACGGAGGCACGCAGTATTTT. It yields the protein CASSLEDGGTQYF.

The V and J genes are TRBV5-1 and TRBJ1-1, with a possible D match to TRBD1 (5 bases). This CDR3 is 13 amino acids long. V dropped 2 bases and J dropped 4 bases, with 9 bases sitting between them. Germline V lookup: CDR1 SGHRS, CDR2 YFSETQ. This CDR3 is CASSLSGGTEAFF. The DNA for the CDR3 is TGCGCCAGCAGCTTATCGGGGGGCACTGAAGCTTTCTTT.